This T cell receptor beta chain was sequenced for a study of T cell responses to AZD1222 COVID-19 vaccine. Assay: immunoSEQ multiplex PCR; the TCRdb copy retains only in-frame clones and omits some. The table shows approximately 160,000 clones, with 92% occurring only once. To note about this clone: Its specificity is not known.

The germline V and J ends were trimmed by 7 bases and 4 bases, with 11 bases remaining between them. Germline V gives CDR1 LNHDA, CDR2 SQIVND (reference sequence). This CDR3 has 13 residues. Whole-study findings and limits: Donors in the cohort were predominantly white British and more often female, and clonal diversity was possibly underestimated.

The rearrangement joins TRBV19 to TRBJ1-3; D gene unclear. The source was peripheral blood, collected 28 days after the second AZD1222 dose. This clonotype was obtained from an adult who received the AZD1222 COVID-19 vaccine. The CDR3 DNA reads TGTGCCAGTATGCAGTGGTCCGGAAACACCATATATTTT. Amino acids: CASMQWSGNTIYF.